The clone carrying this T cell receptor (beta chain) has just a few counts. The data were taken from a study of patients and donors after allogeneic stem cell transplantation. TCRdb reanalysed the RT-PCR reads using MiXCR and keeps one entry per CDR3 protein. The sample shows roughly 940,000 distinct CDR3 sequences, more than 15% of them seen only once. The germline gives CDR1 LGHNA, CDR2 YSLEER. Trimming cost V 0 bases and J 5 bases, with 13 bases left between them. This CDR3 is 15 amino acids long. The chain is built from TRBV4-3 and TRBJ1-2; D gene uncertain. The sequencing input was blood, either unsorted or a sorted T cell fraction (not recorded which). This clonotype was obtained from a human donor who was either an allogeneic HSCT recipient or a stem cell or donor lymphocyte infusion donor (not recorded which). It is not recorded whose cells these are; they may come from a transplant donor. CDR3 bases: TGCGCCAGCAGCCAAGATCCCGAGGGCAAGTATGGCTACACCTTC. Translating gives CASSQDPEGKYGYTF.